A single sample gave rise to the 22 T cell receptor beta chains below, sequenced in a study of CD8+CD57+ T cells in acquired aplastic anemia. Genomic DNA acted as the template from which TCR beta VDJ combination and CDR3 sequence profiling were carried out. TCRdb independently ran MiXCR on the reads; one entry per CDR3 protein. The repertoire holds 50,000 to 65,000 distinct CDR3 sequences, with roughly three fifths as singletons. By flow cytometry, patients selected for sequencing had shown an expansion of CD8+CD57+ cells. The sequenced material came from sorted CD4+, CD8+, or CD8+CD57+ T cells (not recorded which) from PBMCs. These receptors were collected from a human donor with aplastic anemia.

The rearrangement links TRBV24-1 to TRBJ2-3, with D perhaps matching TRBD2 (6 bases). Trimming shortened V by 4 bases and J by 4 bases, and 17 bases separated the two germline ends. The CDR3 consists of 16 residues. Germline V lookup: CDR1 KGHDR, CDR2 SFDVKD. The CDR3 DNA reads as TGTGCCACCAGTGACGGGACGGGGGTCGGAGCAGATACGCAGTATTTT. This sequence encodes CATSDGTGVGADTQYF.

The chain is built from TRBV5-1 and TRBJ2-1, with D tentatively TRBD2 (6 bases). Germline assignment: CDR1 SGHRS and CDR2 YFSETQ. V dropped 0 bases and J dropped 2 bases, with 12 bases sitting between them. This CDR3 is 16 amino acids long. The CDR3 here is CASSLAGGIAYNEQFF. For the CDR3, the DNA is TGCGCCAGCAGCTTGGCCGGAGGGATCGCCTACAATGAGCAGTTCTTC. Using reference TRBV5-1 and TRBJ2-1 for the parts outside the CDR3, the full variable domain is KAGVTQTPRYLIKTRGQQVTLSCSPISGHRSVSWYQQTPGQGLQFLFEYFSETQRNKGNFPGRFSGRQFSNSRSEMNVSTLELGDSALYLCASSLAGGIAYNEQFFGPGTRLTVL.

The sample holds many counts of this clonotype. The rearrangement links TRBV7-9 to TRBJ2-5; 10 bases match TRBD2. This CDR3 contains 14 residues. V lost 3 bases, J lost 2 bases, and 0 bases stayed unmatched. Germline CDR1 and CDR2: SEHNR and FQNEAQ (reference sequence). CDR3 bases: TGTGCCAGCAGCTTGGGACTAGCGCAAGAGACCCAGTACTTC. Protein product: CASSLGLAQETQYF.

V and J are TRBV15 and TRBJ1-1; TRBD1 aligns across 7 bases. This CDR3 is 15 amino acids long. The germline V gene encodes CDR1 LNHNV and CDR2 YYDKDF (reference sequence). J lost 5 bases, V lost 3 bases, and 9 bases had no gene match. The CDR3 bases are TGTGCCACCAGCAGCGACAGGGTGTTGAGGACTGAAGCTTTCTTT. Residues: CATSSDRVLRTEAFF.

The table lists this clonotype with many counts. V gene TRBV3-1 combines with J gene TRBJ1-2, with 8 positions matching TRBD1. Germline CDR1 is LGHDT and CDR2 is YNNKEL (reference sequence). The CDR3 runs to 16 residues. V shed 0 bases and J 1 base; nucleotides not matched to a gene: 4. The CDR3 coding sequence is TGTGCCAGCAGCCAAGAAGCCAGGGGGCTTAACTATGGCTACACCTTC. The encoded protein is CASSQEARGLNYGYTF.

The J gene is TRBJ1-1, the V gene TRBV20-1; unclear D gene. CDR3 length equals 14 residues. CDR1 DFQATT and CDR2 SNEGSKA come from the germline V gene (reference sequence). Trimming removed 3 bases from V and 7 bases from J, with 18 bases in between. CDR3 sequence: CSARVAHWENEAFF. The DNA for the CDR3 is TGCAGTGCTAGGGTCGCGCATTGGGAGAATGAAGCTTTCTTT.

In regard to this clonotype: Germline and junction disagree at one end, which may indicate a read error. The chain has TRBV10-3 and TRBJ2-7, with TRBD1 matching 7 bases. Germline V gene sequence: CDR1 ENHRY, CDR2 SYGVKD. CDR3 size: 14 residues. CDR3 nucleotide sequence: TGTGCCAGCAGTCTGACCGGGACAGAGTACGAGCAGTACTTC. Its protein is CASSLTGTEYEQYF.

This clonotype was observed many times. V gene TRBV28 combines with J gene TRBJ1-6, with a possible D match to TRBD1 (5 bases). The germline V gene has CDR1 MDHEN and CDR2 SYDVKM. V dropped 4 bases and J dropped 9 bases, with 16 bases sitting between them. The CDR3 runs to 15 residues. CDR3 sequence reads: CASSSPRAGFSPLHF. CDR3 nucleotide sequence: TGTGCCAGCAGTTCTCCTCGGGCAGGGTTTTCACCCCTCCACTTT. The entire variable domain, with the rest obtained from reference TRBV28 and TRBJ1-6, is as follows: DVKVTQSSRYLVKRTGEKVFLECVQDMDHENMFWYRQDPGLGLRLIYFSYDVKMKEKGDIPEGYSVSREKKERFSLILESASTNQTSMYLCASSSPRAGFSPLHFGNGTRLTVT.

V and J are TRBV20-1 and TRBJ2-5; D gene uncertain. The CDR3 runs to 11 residues. Germline CDR1 and CDR2: DFQATT and SNEGSKA (reference sequence). CDR3 coding DNA: TGCAGCTCCCGGGCCCAAGAGACCCAGTACTTC. The encoded protein is CSSRAQETQYF.

This clonotype showed up many times. The V gene is TRBV28, the J gene TRBJ1-5; D ambiguous. The CDR3 consists of 14 residues. V was cut by 1 base and J by 7 bases, with 11 bases left in between. CDR1 and CDR2 (germline): MDHEN, SYDVKM. The CDR3 region is CASSLFREVQPQHF. CDR3 sequence (DNA): TGTGCCAGCAGTTTATTCCGGGAAGTGCAGCCCCAGCATTTT.

In regard to this clonotype: This CDR3 is missing its conserved last phenylalanine or tryptophan, likely due to a read error. The DNA is omitted, as the CDR3 cannot be located on it reliably, and the CDR3 follows TCRdb's listing. The V and J genes are TRBV2 and TRBJ2-6; the listed D gene, TRBD1, was not tested against the DNA. Germline-derived CDR1 and CDR2 are SNHLY and FYNNEI. 9 amino acids form the CDR3, both terminal residues included. The CDR3 protein is CASTPPSGT.

The table lists this clonotype with a few counts. J is TRBJ2-7 and V is TRBV2; possible D gene TRBD2, 6 bases. Between the trimmed V and J ends, which lost 6 bases and 4 bases, there was a span of 16 bases. The germline V gene has CDR1 SNHLY and CDR2 FYNNEI. The CDR3 extends over 14 amino acids. The CDR3, as DNA: TGTGCCAGCAGAAGGGACTCCCTTTTGTACGAGCAGTACTTC. As protein: CASRRDSLLYEQYF.

V is TRBV7-2 and J is TRBJ2-3; D unclear. This CDR3 spans 11 amino acids. From germline, CDR1 is SGHTA and CDR2 FQGNSA. V gave up 5 bases and J gave up 6 bases, with 6 bases separating them. DNA of the CDR3: TGTGCCAGCAGCCAAGAGGATACGCAGTATTTT. It specifies CASSQEDTQYF.

With regard to this clonotype: Compared with germline, one end of the junction differs, possibly owing to a read error. This sequence joins TRBV20-1 and TRBJ2-7, with TRBD2 as a possible D gene (5 bases). The CDR3 totals 12 residues. Looked up from germline, CDR1 is DFQATT and CDR2 is SNEGSKA (reference sequence). Written as DNA, the CDR3 is TGCAGTGCTAGAGCCGGGGTCCACGAGCAGTACTTT. Residues: CSARAGVHEQYF.

The rearrangement uses TRBV5-5 and TRBJ2-3; a possible D gene is TRBD2 (5 bases). The CDR3 sequence is 15 residues long. V was trimmed by 0 bases and J by 9 bases, leaving 17 bases between them. Germline values: CDR1 SGHKS, CDR2 YYEKEE (reference sequence). As DNA, the CDR3 is TGTGCCAGCAGCTTGGGTCGGGGTTTAACTGGGACGCAGTATTTT. It yields the protein CASSLGRGLTGTQYF.

This clonotype was detected ten times or more. The chain carries TRBV7-2 and TRBJ1-1; 9 positions match TRBD1. V shed 5 bases and J 1 base; nucleotides not matched to a gene: 8. The CDR3 is 16 amino acids. Germline loops: CDR1 SGHTA, CDR2 FQGNSA. CDR3 sequence: CASSLGQGMKNTEAFF. In DNA form, the CDR3 reads TGTGCCAGCAGCCTCGGACAGGGGATGAAGAACACTGAAGCTTTCTTT.

The chain couples TRBV7-3 to TRBJ2-2; D remains unclear. The germline V gene has CDR1 SGHTA and CDR2 FQGTGA. The CDR3 consists of 12 residues. The ends were cut back, 6 bases at V and 6 bases at J, with 8 bases in the middle. CDR3 residues: CASRQVAGELFF. In DNA form, the CDR3 reads TGTGCCAGCAGGCAGGTCGCCGGGGAGCTGTTTTTT.

The chain couples TRBV20-1 to TRBJ2-5; 10 bases agree with TRBD2. CDR1 is DFQATT and CDR2 is SNEGSKA in the germline V gene (reference sequence). The CDR3 consists of 15 residues. Germline trimming cut 3 bases from V and 4 bases from J; bases unmatched to any gene: 8. CDR3 residues: CSASLAGVSIETQYF. The CDR3 DNA sequence: TGCAGTGCTAGCCTAGCGGGAGTCTCCATAGAGACCCAGTACTTC.

This clonotype counts as medium-sized (0.01 to 0.1%). The rearrangement links TRBV29-1 to TRBJ1-1; 8 bases match TRBD1. CDR1 is SQVTM and CDR2 is ANQGSEA in the germline V gene. There are 16 residues in the CDR3. V dropped 0 bases and J dropped 5; count of bases not matched to a gene: 11. In DNA form, the CDR3 reads TGCAGCGTTGAAGATGAAGCCGGGACAGGCGTGACTGAAGCTTTCTTT. Translating it yields CSVEDEAGTGVTEAFF.

This clonotype was detected a few times. The junction shows a germline mismatch at one end, possibly a read error. The chain is built from TRBV7-2 and TRBJ2-7; 9 nucleotides align to TRBD2. This CDR3 contains 14 residues. CDR1 and CDR2 (germline): SGHTA, FQGNSA. CDR3 DNA: TGTGCCAGCACCGCCACTAGCGGGTCCTACGAGCGGTACTTC. As protein: CASTATSGSYERYF. The entire variable domain, with the rest obtained from reference TRBV7-2 and TRBJ2-7, is as follows: GAGVSQSPSNKVTEKGKDVELRCDPISGHTALYWYRQSLGQGLEFLIYFQGNSAPDKSGLPSDRFSAERTGGSVSTLTIQRTQQEDSAVYLCASTATSGSYERYFGPGTRLTVT.

The chain links TRBV2 to TRBJ1-1; TRBD1 matches at 8 bases. Germline CDR1 is SNHLY and CDR2 is FYNNEI. J was trimmed by 8 bases and V by 2 bases; bases with no gene match: 1. The CDR3 extends over 12 amino acids. In nucleotides, the CDR3 is TGTGCCAGCAGTGAAAGGACAGGGGAAGCTTTCTTT. As protein: CASSERTGEAFF.

The chain carries TRBV2 and TRBJ2-1; 13 bases are a match to TRBD2. The J call could be wrong; TRBJ2-7 is a better fit for the DNA end. From germline, CDR1 is SNHLY and CDR2 FYNNEI. The CDR3 consists of 18 residues. This CDR3 reads CASSEETSGRALIYEQYF. CDR3 sequence (DNA): TGTGCCAGCAGTGAAGAAACTAGCGGGAGGGCTTTGATTTACGAGCAGTACTTC.